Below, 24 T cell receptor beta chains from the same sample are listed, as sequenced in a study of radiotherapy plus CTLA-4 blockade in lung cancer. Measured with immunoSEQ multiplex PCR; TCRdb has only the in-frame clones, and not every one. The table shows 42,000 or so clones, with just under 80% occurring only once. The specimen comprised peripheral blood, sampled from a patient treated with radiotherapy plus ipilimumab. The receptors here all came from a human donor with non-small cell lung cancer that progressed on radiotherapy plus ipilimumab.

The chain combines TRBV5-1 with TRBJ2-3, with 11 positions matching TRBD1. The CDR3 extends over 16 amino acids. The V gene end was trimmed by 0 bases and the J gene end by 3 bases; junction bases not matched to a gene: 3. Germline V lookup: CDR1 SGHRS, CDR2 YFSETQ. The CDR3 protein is CASSLGTGGSTDTQYF. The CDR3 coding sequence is TGCGCCAGCAGCTTGGGGACAGGGGGCAGTACAGATACGCAGTATTTT.

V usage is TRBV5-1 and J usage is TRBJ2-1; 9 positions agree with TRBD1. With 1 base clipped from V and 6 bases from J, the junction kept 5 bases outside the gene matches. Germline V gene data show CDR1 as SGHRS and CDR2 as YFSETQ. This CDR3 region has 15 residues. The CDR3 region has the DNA TGCGCCAGCAGCTTGCGGACAGGGGAGGGCAATGAGCAGTTCTTC. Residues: CASSLRTGEGNEQFF.

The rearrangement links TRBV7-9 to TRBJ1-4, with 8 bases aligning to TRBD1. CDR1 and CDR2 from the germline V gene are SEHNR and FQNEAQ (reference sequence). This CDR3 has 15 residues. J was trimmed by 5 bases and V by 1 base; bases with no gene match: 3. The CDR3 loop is CASSLGTGRNEKLFF. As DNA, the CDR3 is TGTGCCAGCAGCTTAGGGACAGGGCGGAATGAAAAACTGTTTTTT.

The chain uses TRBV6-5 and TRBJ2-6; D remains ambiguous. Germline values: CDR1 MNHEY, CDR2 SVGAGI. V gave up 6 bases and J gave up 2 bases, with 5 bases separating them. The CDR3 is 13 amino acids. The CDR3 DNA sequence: TGTGCCAGCAGCGGAGCTGGGGCCAACGTCCTGACTTTC. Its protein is CASSGAGANVLTF.

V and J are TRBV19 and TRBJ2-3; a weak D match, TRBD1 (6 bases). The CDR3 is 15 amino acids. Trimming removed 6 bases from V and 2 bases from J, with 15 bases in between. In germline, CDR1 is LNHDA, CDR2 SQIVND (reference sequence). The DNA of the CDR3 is TGTGCCAGTAGATTACAGGGTACTTCCACAGATACGCAGTATTTT. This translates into CASRLQGTSTDTQYF. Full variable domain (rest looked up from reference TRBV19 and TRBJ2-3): DGGITQSPKYLFRKEGQNVTLSCEQNLNHDAMYWYRQDPGQGLRLIYYSQIVNDFQKGDIAEGYSVSREKKESFPLTVTSAQKNPTAFYLCASRLQGTSTDTQYFGPGTRLTVL.

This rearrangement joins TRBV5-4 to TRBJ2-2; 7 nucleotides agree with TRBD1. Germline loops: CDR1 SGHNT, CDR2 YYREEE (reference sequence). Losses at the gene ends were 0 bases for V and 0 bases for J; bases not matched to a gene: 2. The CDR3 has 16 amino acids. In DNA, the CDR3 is TGTGCCAGCAGCTTGGGGGACAGCACGAACACCGGGGAGCTGTTTTTT. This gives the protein CASSLGDSTNTGELFF.

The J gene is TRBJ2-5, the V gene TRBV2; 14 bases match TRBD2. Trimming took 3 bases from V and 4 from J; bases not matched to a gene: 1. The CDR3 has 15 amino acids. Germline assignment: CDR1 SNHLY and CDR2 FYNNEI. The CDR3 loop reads CASSEGLAGAETQYF. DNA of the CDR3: TGTGCCAGCAGTGAGGGACTAGCGGGGGCAGAGACCCAGTACTTC.

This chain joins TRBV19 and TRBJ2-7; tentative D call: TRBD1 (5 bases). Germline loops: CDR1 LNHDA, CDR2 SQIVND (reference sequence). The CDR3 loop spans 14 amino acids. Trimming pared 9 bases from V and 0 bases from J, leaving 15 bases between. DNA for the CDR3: TGTGCCAGCTCCGGACATAGCAGCTCCTACGAGCAGTACTTC. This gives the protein CASSGHSSSYEQYF.

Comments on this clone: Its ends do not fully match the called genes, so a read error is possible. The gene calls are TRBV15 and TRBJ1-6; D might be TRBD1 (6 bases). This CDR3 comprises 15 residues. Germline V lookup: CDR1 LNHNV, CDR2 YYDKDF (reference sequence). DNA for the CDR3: TGTGCCACCGGCAGCCGGGACACTAATAATTCACCCCTCCACTTT. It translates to CATGSRDTNNSPLHF.

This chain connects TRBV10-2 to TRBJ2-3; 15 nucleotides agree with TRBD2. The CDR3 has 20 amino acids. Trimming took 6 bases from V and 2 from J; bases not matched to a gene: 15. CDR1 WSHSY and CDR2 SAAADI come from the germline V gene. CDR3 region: CASSSGTSGGSKYDTDTQYF. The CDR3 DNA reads TGCGCCAGCAGCTCTGGGACTAGCGGGGGGTCGAAATACGACACAGATACGCAGTATTTT.

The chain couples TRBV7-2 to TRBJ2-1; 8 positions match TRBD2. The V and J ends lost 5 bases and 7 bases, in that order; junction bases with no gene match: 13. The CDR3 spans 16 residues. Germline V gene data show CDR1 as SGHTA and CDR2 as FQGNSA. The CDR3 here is CASSPQSSGGRNEQFF. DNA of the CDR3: TGTGCCAGCAGCCCCCAATCGAGCGGGGGCCGTAATGAGCAGTTCTTC.

CDR3 amino acids: CASSQDTLPSEQYF. CDR3 bases: TGCGCCAGCAGCCAAGATACTCTCCCGAGCGAGCAGTACTTC. The chain joins TRBV4-3 to TRBJ2-7; D ambiguous. Germline V gene data show CDR1 as LGHNA and CDR2 as YSLEER. Trimming cost V 0 bases and J 6 bases, with 12 bases left between them. The CDR3 sequence is 14 residues long.

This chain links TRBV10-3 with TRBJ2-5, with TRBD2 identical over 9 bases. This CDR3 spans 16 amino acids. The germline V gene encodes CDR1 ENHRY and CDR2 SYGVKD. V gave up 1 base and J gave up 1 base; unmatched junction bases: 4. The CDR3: CAISELGGGGQETQYF. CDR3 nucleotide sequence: TGTGCCATCAGTGAGTTGGGCGGGGGGGGCCAAGAGACCCAGTACTTC.

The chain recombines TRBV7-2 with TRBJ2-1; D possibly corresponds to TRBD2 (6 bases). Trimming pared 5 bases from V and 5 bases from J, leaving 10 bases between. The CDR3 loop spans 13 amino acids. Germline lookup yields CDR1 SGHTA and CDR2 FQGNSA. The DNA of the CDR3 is TGTGCCAGCAGCCAAGGGACTCACAATGAGCAGTTCTTC. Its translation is CASSQGTHNEQFF.

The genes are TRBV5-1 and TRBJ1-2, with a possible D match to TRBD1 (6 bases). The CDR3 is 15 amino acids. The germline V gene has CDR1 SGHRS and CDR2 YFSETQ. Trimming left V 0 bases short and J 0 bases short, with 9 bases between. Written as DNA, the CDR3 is TGCGCCAGCAGCTTGGTGACAGGTGCTAACTATGGCTACACCTTC. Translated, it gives CASSLVTGANYGYTF.

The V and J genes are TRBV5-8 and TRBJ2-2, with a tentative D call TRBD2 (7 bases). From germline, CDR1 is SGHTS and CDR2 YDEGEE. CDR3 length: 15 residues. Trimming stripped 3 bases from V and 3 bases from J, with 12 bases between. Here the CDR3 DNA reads TGTGCCAGCAGCTGGGGGGGCCTTCACACCGGGGAGCTGTTTTTT. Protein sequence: CASSWGGLHTGELFF.

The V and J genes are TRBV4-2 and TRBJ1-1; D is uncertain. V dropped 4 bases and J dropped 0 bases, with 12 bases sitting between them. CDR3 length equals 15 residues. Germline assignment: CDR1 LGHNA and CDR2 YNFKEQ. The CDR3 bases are TGTGCCAGCAGCCGCAACACAGAATTGAACACTGAAGCTTTCTTT. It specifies CASSRNTELNTEAFF.

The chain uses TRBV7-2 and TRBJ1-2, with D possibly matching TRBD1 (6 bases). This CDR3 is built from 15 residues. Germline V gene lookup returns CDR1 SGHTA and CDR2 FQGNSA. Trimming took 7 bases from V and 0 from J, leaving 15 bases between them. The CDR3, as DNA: TGTGCCAGCACCCCCCGGGGGGCTGCTAACTATGGCTACACCTTC. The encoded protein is CASTPRGAANYGYTF.

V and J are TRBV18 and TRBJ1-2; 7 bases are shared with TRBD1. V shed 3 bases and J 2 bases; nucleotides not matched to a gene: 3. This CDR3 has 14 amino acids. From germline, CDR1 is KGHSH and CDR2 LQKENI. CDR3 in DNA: TGTGCCAGCTCACCGTCAGGGGGAAACTATGGCTACACCTTC. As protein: CASSPSGGNYGYTF.

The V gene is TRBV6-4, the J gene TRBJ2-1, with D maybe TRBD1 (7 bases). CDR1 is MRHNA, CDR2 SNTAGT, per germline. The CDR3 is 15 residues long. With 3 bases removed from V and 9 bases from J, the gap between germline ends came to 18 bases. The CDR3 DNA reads TGTGCCAGCAGTGAGACAGGGAGTGTTAGCGGTGAGCAGTTCTTC. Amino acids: CASSETGSVSGEQFF.

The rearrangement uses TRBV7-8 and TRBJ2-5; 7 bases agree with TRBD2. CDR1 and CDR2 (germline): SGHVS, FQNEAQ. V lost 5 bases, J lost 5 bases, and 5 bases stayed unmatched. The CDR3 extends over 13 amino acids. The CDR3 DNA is TGTGCCAGCAGCCGAAACGGGGGGGAGACCCAGTACTTC. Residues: CASSRNGGETQYF.

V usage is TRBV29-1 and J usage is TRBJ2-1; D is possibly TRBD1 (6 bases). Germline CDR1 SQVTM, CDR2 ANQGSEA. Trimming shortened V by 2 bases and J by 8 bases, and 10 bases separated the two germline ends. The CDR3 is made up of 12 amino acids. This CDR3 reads CSVEHRVYEQFF. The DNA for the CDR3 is TGCAGCGTTGAACACAGGGTCTATGAGCAGTTCTTC.

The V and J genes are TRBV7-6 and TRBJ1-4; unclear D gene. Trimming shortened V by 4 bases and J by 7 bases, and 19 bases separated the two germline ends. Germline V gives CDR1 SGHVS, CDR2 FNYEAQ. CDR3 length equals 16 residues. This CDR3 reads CASSSGLWESGEKLFF. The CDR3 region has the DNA TGTGCCAGCAGCTCGGGTCTCTGGGAGTCTGGTGAAAAACTGTTTTTT.

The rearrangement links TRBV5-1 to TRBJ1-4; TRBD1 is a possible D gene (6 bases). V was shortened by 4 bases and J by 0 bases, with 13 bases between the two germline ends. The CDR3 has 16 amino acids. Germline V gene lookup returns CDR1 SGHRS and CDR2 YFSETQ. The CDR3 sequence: CASSPGQQTTNEKLFF. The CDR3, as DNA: TGCGCCAGCAGCCCCGGACAGCAGACAACTAATGAAAAACTGTTTTTT.